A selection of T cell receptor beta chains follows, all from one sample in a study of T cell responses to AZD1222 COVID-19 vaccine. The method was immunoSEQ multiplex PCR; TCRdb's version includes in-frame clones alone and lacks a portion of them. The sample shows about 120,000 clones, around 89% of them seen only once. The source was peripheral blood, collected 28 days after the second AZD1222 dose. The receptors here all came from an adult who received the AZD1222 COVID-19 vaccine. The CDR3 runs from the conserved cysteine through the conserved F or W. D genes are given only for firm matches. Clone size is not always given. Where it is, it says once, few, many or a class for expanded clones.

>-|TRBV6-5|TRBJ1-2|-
TGTGCCAGCAGTTACGATTTTAACTATGGCTACACCTTC
CASSYDFNYGYTF
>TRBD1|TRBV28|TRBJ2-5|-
TGTGCCAGCAGGCCGACAGGGAGAGAGACCCAGTACTTC
CASRPTGRETQYF
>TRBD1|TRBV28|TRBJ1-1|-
TGTGCCAGCAGGGGTACAGGGGAGAGAGGTGAAGCTTTCTTT
CASRGTGERGEAFF
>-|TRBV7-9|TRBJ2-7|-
TGTGCCAGCAGCTTAAGCGGGTCCTACGAGCAGTACTTC
CASSLSGSYEQYF
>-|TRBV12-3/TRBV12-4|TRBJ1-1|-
TGTGCCAGCAGTTTGGAACAGGGAGGGAAAGCTTTCTTT
CASSLEQGGKAFF
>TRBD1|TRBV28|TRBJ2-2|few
TGTGCCAGCAGTTTCCTCGGACAGGGAAGCGGAACCGGGGAGCTGTTTTTT
CASSFLGQGSGTGELFF
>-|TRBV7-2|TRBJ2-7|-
TGTGCCAGCAGCTTAGCGATCCCCTACGAGCAGTACTTC
CASSLAIPYEQYF
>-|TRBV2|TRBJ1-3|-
TGTGCCAGCAGTGACGGTCTTTTTGGAAACACCATATATTTT
CASSDGLFGNTIYF
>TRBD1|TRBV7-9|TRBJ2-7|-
TGTGCCAGCAGCCGGACAGGGGTCCACGAGCAGTACTTC
CASSRTGVHEQYF
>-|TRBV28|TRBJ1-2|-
TGTGCCAGCAGTTTCGGATTGATCTATGGCTACACCTTC
CASSFGLIYGYTF
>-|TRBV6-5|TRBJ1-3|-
TGTGCCAGCAGTTACGACAGCCAGAACTCTGGAAACACCATATATTTT
CASSYDSQNSGNTIYF
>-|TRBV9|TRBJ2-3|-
TGTGCCAGCAGCGTAGAATTGGCGGCAGATACGCAGTATTTT
CASSVELAADTQYF
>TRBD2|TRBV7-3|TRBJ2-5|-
TGTGCCAGCGGCGGGGGGCCCCAAGAGACCCAGTACTTC
CASGGGPQETQYF
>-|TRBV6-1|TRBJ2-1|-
TGTGCCAGCAGCGAATCAGGGGCCCCAGGCTCCTACAATGAGCAGTTCTTC
CASSESGAPGSYNEQFF
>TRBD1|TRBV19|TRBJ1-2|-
TGTGCCAGTAGTATCGGCAGGGGGCCCCAGCAGTTC
CASSIGRGPQQF
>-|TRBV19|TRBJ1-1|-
TGTGCCAGTAGTATTAGTCGCGGGGGAGGGACTGAAGCTTTCTTT
CASSISRGGGTEAFF
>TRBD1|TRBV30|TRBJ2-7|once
TGTGCCTGGAGTGTCGGGGACAGGGGGCTGTACGAGCAGTACTTC
CAWSVGDRGLYEQYF
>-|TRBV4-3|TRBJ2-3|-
TGCGCCAGCAGCCAAGGTCAGGTAAACACAGATACGCAGTATTTT
CASSQGQVNTDTQYF
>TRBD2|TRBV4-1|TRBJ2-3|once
TGCGCCAGCAGCCGAGACGTCAAGCGGGGGGCCGGTGGGGATACGCAGTATTTT
CASSRDVKRGAGGDTQYF
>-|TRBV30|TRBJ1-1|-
TGTGCCTGGAGTGCGGGGGCCACTGAAGCTTTCTTT
CAWSAGATEAFF
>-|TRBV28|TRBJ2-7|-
TGTGCCAGCAGTTTCCAGGGTTACTACGAGCAGTACTTC
CASSFQGYYEQYF
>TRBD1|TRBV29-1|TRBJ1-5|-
TGCAGCGTTGACGATACAGGGGGTGAGGGGCCCCAGCATTTT
CSVDDTGGEGPQHF
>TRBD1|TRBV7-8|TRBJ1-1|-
TGTGCCAGCAGCTTAGCGGGGACAGGGCGTTCTGAAGAGCACCCTGAAGCTTTCTTT
CASSLAGTGRSEEHPEAFF
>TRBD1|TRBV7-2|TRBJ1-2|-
TGTGCCAGCAGCTTAGCCGGTGGAGGGGGCGCCTCCTATGGCTACACCTTC
CASSLAGGGGASYGYTF
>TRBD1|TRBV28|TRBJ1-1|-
TGTGCCAGCAGTTTACTCAGGGGGCATGGCACTGAAGCTTTCTTT
CASSLLRGHGTEAFF
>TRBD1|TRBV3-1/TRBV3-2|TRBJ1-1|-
TGTGCCAGCAGCCCCCGACAGGGCACTGAAGCTTTCTTT
CASSPRQGTEAFF
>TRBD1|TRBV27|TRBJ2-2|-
TGTGCCAGCAGTTTATCGCCCGGGACAGGGCAACATGGGGAGCTGTTTTTT
CASSLSPGTGQHGELFF
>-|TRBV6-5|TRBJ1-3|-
TGTGCCAGCAGGCGACCGAGCTCTGGAAACACCATATATTTT
CASRRPSSGNTIYF
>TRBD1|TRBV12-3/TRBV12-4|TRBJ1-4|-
TGTGCCAGCTCCCGGGACAGAGGTGAAAAACTGTTTTTT
CASSRDRGEKLFF